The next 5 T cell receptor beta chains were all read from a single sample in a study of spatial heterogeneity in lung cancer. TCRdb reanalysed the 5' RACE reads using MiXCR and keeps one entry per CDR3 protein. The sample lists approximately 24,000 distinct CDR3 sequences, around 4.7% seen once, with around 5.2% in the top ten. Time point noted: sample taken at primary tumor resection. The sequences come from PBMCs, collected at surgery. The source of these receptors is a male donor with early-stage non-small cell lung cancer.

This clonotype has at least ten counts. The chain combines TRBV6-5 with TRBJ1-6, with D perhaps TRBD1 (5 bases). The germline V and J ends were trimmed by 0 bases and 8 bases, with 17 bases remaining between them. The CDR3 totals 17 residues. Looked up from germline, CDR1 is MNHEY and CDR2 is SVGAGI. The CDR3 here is CASSYSFVGGKDSPLHF. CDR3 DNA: TGTGCCAGCAGTTACTCGTTCGTTGGGGGGAAGGATTCACCCCTCCACTTT.

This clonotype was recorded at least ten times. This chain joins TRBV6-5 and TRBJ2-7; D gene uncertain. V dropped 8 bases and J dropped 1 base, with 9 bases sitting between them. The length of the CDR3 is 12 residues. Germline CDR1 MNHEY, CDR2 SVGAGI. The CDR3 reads CASAGTSYEQYF. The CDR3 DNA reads TGTGCCAGCGCAGGAACTTCCTACGAGCAGTACTTC.

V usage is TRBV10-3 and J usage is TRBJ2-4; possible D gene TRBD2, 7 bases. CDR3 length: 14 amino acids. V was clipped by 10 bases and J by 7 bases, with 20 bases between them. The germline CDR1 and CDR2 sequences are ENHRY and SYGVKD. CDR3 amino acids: CANKGRGGWNIQYF. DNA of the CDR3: TGTGCCAACAAGGGGCGCGGGGGCTGGAACATTCAGTACTTC.

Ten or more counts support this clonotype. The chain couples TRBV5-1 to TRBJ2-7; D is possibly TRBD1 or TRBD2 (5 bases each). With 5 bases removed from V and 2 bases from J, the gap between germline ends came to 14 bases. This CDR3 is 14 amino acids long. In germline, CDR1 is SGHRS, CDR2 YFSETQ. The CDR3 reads CASSSGTGPYEQYF. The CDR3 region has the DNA TGCGCCAGCAGTTCCGGGACGGGACCCTACGAGCAGTACTTC.

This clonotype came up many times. The CDR3 DNA is TGTGCCAGTTATACAGGGGGCGGGACTGAAGCTTTCTTT. Its translation is CASYTGGGTEAFF. The chain links TRBV12-3 or TRBV12-4 to TRBJ1-1, with 9 bases identical to TRBD1. V lost 9 bases and J lost 5; bases outside the gene matches: 7. The CDR3 has 13 residues.